This T cell receptor (beta chain) came from a study of T cell responses to AZD1222 COVID-19 vaccine. Whole-study findings and limits: Seropositivity was recorded at baseline in only 5 or 6 AZD1222 recipients.

Looked up from germline, CDR1 is SGDLS and CDR2 is YYNGEE. The CDR3 is made up of 15 amino acids. V lost 0 bases and J 5 bases, leaving 14 bases between the germline ends. Regarding this clone: Its antigen remains unidentified.

Assay: immunoSEQ multiplex PCR; the TCRdb copy retains only in-frame clones and omits some. The sample carries about 170,000 clones, 75% to 90% recorded once. The source is an adult who received the MenACWY meningococcal vaccine as a control. Sample: peripheral blood, taken 28 days after the second dose of the MenACWY control vaccine. The chain has TRBV9 and TRBJ2-5; D is unresolved. CDR3: CASSVAGGSGETQYF. The CDR3 coding sequence is TGTGCCAGCAGCGTAGCCGGCGGAAGTGGGGAGACCCAGTACTTC.